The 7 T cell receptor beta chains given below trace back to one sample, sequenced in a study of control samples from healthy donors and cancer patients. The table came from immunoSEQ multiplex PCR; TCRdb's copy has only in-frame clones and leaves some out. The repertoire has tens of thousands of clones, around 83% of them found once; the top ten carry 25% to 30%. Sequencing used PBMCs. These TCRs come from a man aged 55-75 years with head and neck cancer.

CDR3 amino acids: CASSEAYEQYF. The CDR3 DNA reads TGTGCCAGCAGTGAAGCGTACGAGCAGTACTTC. The chain has TRBV6-1 and TRBJ2-7; D call uncertain. CDR3 length: 11 amino acids. The germline V and J ends were trimmed by 0 bases and 4 bases, with 1 base remaining between them. Germline V gene data show CDR1 as MNHNS and CDR2 as SASEGT.

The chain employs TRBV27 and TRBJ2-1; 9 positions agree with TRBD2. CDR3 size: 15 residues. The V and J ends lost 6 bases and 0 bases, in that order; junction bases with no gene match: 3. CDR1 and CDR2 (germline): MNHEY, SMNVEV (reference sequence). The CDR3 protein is CASRYSGSSYNEQFF. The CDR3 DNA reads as TGTGCCAGCAGGTATAGCGGGAGCTCCTACAATGAGCAGTTCTTC.

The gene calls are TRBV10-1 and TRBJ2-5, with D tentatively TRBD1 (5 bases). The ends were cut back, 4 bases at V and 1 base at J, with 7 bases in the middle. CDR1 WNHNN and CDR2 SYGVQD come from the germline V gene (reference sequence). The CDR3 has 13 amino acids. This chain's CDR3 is CASSGQIQETQYF. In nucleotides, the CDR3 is TGCGCCAGCAGTGGACAGATCCAAGAGACCCAGTACTTC.

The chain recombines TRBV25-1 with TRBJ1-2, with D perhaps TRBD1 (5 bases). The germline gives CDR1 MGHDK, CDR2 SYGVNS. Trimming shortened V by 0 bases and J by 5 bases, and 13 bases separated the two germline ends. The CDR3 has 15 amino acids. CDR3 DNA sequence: TGTGCCAGCAGTGAATATGGCGGGGGAGGTTATGGCTACACCTTC. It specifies CASSEYGGGGYGYTF.

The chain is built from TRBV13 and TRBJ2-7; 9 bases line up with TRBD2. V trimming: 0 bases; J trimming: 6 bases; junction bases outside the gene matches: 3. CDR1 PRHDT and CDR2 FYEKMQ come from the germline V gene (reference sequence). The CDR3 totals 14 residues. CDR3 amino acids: CASSLGGTSSEQYF. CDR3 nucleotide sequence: TGTGCCAGCAGCTTAGGGGGGACTAGCTCCGAGCAGTACTTC.

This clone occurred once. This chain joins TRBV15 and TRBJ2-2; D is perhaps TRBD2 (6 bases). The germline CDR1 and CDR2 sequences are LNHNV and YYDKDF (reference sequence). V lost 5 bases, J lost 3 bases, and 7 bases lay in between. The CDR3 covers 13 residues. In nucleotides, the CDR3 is TGTGCCACCAGCCCGGGGGACACCGGGGAGCTGTTTTTT. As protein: CATSPGDTGELFF.

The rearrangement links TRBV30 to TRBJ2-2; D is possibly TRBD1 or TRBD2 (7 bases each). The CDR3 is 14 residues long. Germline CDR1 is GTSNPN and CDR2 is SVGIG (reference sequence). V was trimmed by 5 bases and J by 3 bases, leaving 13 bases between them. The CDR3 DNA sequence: TGTGCCTGGGGGGAGGGGGCGTACACCGGGGAGCTGTTTTTT. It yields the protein CAWGEGAYTGELFF.